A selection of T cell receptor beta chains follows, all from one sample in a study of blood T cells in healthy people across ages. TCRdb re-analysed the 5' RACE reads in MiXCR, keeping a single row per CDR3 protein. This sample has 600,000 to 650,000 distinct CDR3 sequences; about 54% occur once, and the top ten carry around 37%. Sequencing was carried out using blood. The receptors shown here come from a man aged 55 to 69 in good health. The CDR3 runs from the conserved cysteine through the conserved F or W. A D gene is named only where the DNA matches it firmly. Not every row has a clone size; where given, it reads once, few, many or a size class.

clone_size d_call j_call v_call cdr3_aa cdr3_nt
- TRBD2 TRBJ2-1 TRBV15 CATSSGGYNEQFF TGTGCCACCTCTAGCGGGGGTTACAATGAGCAGTTCTTC
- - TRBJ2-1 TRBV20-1 CSATGAGSSYNEQFF TGCAGTGCTACTGGGGCGGGAAGCTCCTACAATGAGCAGTTCTTC
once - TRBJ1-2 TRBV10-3 CAISEGQFGGYGYTF TGTGCCATCAGTGAGGGCCAGTTTGGAGGATATGGCTACACCTTC
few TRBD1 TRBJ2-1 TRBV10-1 CASSWDRNNEQFF TGCGCCAGCAGTTGGGACAGGAACAATGAGCAGTTCTTC
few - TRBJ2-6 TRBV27 CASSLFSLRRVGANVLTF TGTGCCAGCAGTTTATTCTCCTTACGTCGCGTTGGGGCCAACGTCCTGACTTTC
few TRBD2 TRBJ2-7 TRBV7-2 CASRWGAGGSSYEQYF TGTGCCAGCAGGTGGGGAGCGGGGGGGAGCTCCTACGAGCAGTACTTC
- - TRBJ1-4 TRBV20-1 CSARGGTGEKLFF TGCAGTGCTAGAGGGGGTACTGGGGAAAAACTGTTTTTT
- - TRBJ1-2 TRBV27 CASSLLQGGGHYGYTF TGTGCCAGCAGTCTCCTCCAGGGCGGGGGGCACTATGGCTACACCTTC
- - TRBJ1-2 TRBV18 CAGSPAGDYGYTF TGTGCCGGCTCACCCGCAGGGGACTATGGCTACACCTTC
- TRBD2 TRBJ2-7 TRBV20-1 CSARATSGGKSYEQYF TGCAGTGCTAGAGCGACTAGCGGGGGGAAGTCCTACGAGCAGTACTTC
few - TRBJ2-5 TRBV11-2 CASSSQVGARETQYF TGTGCCAGCAGTTCACAGGTTGGGGCGAGGGAGACCCAGTACTTC
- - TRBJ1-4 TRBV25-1 CAGSKPGRGNEKLFF TGTGCCGGCAGTAAGCCGGGACGGGGGAATGAAAAACTGTTTTTT
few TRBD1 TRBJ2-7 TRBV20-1 CSARDHSRGRPYEQYF TGCAGTGCTAGAGATCATAGTAGGGGGCGACCCTACGAGCAGTACTTC
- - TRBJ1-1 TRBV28 CASSFDLIGGGNTEAFF TGTGCCAGCAGTTTCGATCTAATCGGGGGCGGGAACACTGAAGCTTTCTTT
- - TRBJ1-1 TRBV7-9 CASSFITGITEAFF TGTGCCAGCAGCTTTATCACAGGGATCACTGAAGCTTTCTTT
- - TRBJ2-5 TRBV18 CASSPWAEETQYF TGTGCCAGCTCACCATGGGCAGAAGAGACCCAGTACTTC
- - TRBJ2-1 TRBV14 CASSHPAQGSSYNEQFF TGTGCCAGCAGCCATCCCGCCCAGGGGAGCTCCTACAATGAGCAGTTCTTC
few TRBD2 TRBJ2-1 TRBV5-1 CASSLAGGTDNEQFF TGCGCCAGCAGCTTGGCGGGGGGTACCGACAATGAGCAGTTCTTC
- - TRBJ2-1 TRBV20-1 CSAMDRDMSSYNEQFF TGCAGTGCTATGGACCGGGACATGAGCTCCTACAATGAGCAGTTCTTC
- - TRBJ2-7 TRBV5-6 CASSLNRNWDEQYF TGTGCCAGCAGCTTGAACAGGAACTGGGACGAGCAGTACTTC
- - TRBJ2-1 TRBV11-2 CASSLPLVKQFF TGTGCCAGCAGCTTACCCCTGGTGAAGCAGTTCTTC
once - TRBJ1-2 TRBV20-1 CSASRRAGLDGYTF TGCAGTGCTAGCCGACGGGCAGGGTTGGATGGCTACACCTTC
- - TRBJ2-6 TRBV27 CASSLRTGFLSGANVLTF TGTGCCAGCAGTTTGCGTACAGGGTTCCTCTCTGGGGCCAACGTCCTGACTTTC
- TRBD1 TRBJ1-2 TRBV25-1 CASSDGQGAGYGYTF TGTGCCAGCAGTGATGGACAGGGGGCCGGCTATGGCTACACCTTC
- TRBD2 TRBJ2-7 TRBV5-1 CARRGGTPSYEQYF TGCGCCAGGAGGGGAGGGACTCCATCCTACGAGCAGTACTTC
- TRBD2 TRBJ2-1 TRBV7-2 CASSLAGGGDQQFF TGTGCCAGCAGCTTAGCGGGCGGGGGGGATCAGCAGTTCTTC
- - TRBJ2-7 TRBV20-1 CSAREVRSGRYEQYF TGCAGTGCTAGAGAGGTCAGGTCAGGGAGGTACGAGCAGTACTTC
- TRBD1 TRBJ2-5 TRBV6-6 CASTGGGAQETQYF TGTGCCTCTACAGGGGGTGGGGCTCAAGAGACCCAGTACTTC
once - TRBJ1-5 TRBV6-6 CASRPGTAGPQHF TGTGCCAGCAGACCCGGGACTGCCGGGCCCCAGCATTTT